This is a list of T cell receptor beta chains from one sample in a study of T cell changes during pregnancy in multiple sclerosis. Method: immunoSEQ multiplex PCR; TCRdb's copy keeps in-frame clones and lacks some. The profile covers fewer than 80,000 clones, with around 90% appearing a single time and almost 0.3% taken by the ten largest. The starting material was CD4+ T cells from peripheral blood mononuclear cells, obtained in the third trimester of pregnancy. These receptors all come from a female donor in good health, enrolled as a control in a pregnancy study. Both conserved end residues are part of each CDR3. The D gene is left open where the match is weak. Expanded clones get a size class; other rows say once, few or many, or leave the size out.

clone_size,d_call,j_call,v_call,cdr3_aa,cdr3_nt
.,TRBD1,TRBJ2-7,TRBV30,CAWRGTGSFYEQYF,TGTGCCTGGAGGGGGACAGGGTCTTTTTACGAGCAGTACTTC
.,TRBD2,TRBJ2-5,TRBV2,CASITGTSVGETQYF,TGTGCCAGCATCACCGGGACTAGTGTCGGAGAGACCCAGTACTTC
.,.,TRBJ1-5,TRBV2,CASSRGIRSNQPQHF,TGTGCCAGCAGTCGGGGGATTAGGAGCAATCAGCCCCAGCATTTT
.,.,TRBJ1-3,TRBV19,CASHRRGSGNTIYF,TGTGCCAGCCACAGAAGGGGCTCTGGAAACACCATATATTTT
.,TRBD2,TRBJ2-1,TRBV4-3,CASSQGLAGYNEQFF,TGCGCCAGCAGCCAAGGACTAGCGGGGTACAATGAGCAGTTCTTC
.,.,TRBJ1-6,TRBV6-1,CASSRGGGYSPLHF,TGTGCCAGCAGCCGGGGGGGAGGGTATTCACCCCTCCACTTT
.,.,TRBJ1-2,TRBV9,CASSDRRNYGYTF,TGTGCCAGCAGCGACCGCAGAAACTATGGCTACACCTTC
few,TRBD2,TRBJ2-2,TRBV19,CASSIDRGGGATGELFF,TGTGCCAGTAGTATAGACCGCGGCGGGGGGGCCACCGGGGAGCTGTTTTTT
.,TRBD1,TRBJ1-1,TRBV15,CATSNTGARTEAFF,TGTGCCACCAGCAACACAGGGGCGAGAACTGAAGCTTTCTTT
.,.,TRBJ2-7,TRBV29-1,CSVAAGPLSYEQYF,TGCAGCGTTGCGGCAGGCCCCCTCTCCTACGAGCAGTACTTC
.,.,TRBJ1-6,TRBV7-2,CASSPRGGGDNSPLHF,TGTGCCAGCAGCCCCCGGGGAGGGGGTGATAATTCACCCCTCCACTTT
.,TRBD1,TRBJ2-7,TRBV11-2,CASSLDGQGALYEQYF,TGTGCCAGCAGCTTAGACGGACAGGGGGCTCTGTACGAGCAGTACTTC
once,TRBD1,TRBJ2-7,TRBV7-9,CASSLAAGTGSYEQYF,TGTGCCAGCAGCCTGGCCGCCGGGACAGGGTCCTACGAGCAGTACTTC
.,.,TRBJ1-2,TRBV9,CASSVDPGNYGYTF,TGTGCCAGCAGCGTAGATCCGGGAAACTATGGCTACACCTTC
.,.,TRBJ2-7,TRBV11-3,CASSLVAGKNEQYF,TGTGCCAGCAGCTTAGTTGCAGGGAAGAACGAGCAGTACTTC
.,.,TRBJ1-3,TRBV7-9,CASSPGYPSGNTIYF,TGTGCCAGCAGCCCCGGTTACCCCTCTGGAAACACCATATATTTT
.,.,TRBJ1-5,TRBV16,CASAQGFGQPQHF,TGTGCCAGCGCACAGGGTTTTGGTCAGCCCCAGCATTTT
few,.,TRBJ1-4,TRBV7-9,CASTSEGLEKLFF,TGTGCCAGCACCAGTGAGGGCCTGGAAAAACTGTTTTTT
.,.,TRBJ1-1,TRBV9,CAGSVEGMNTEAFF,TGTGCCGGCAGCGTGGAGGGCATGAACACTGAAGCTTTCTTT
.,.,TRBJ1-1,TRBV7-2,CASSLDRDTEAFF,TGTGCCAGCAGCTTAGACAGGGATACTGAAGCTTTCTTT
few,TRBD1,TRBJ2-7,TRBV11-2,CASRRTGAYEQYF,TGTGCCAGCCGACGGACAGGGGCCTACGAGCAGTACTTC
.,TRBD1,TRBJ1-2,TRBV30,CAWSVQGFGGYTF,TGTGCCTGGAGTGTACAGGGGTTCGGCGGCTACACCTTC
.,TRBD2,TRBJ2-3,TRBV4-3,CASSQTSGGTDTQYF,TGCGCCAGCAGCCAGACTAGCGGGGGCACAGATACGCAGTATTTT
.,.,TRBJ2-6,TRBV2,CASSRGAGANVLTF,TGTGCCAGCAGTAGGGGCGCTGGGGCCAACGTCCTGACTTTC
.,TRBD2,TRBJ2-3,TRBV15,CATSALAGGRTDTQYF,TGTGCCACCAGCGCCCTAGCGGGGGGGCGGACAGATACGCAGTATTTT
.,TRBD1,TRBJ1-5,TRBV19,CASRQGMDYQPQHF,TGTGCCAGTAGACAGGGGATGGATTATCAGCCCCAGCATTTT
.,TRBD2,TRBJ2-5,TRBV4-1,CASSRSGTSGGGETQYF,TGCGCCAGCAGCCGAAGCGGGACTAGCGGGGGCGGGGAGACCCAGTACTTC
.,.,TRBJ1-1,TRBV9,CASSVDGQPNTEAFF,TGTGCCAGCAGCGTAGACGGACAGCCTAACACTGAAGCTTTCTTT
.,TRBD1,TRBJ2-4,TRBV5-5,CASSSGIRDRGPKNIQYF,TGTGCCAGCAGCTCAGGGATCCGGGACAGGGGACCCAAAAACATTCAGTACTTC
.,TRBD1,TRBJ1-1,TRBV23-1,CASSDNRGTEAFF,TGCGCCAGCAGTGATAACAGGGGTACTGAAGCTTTCTTT
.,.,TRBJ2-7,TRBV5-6,CASSLPRHPYEQYF,TGTGCCAGCAGCTTACCGCGCCACCCCTACGAGCAGTACTTC
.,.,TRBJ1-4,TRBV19,CASGQIVTNEKLFF,TGTGCCAGTGGACAGATAGTGACGAATGAAAAACTGTTTTTT
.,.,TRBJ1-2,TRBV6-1,CASSEASRRPYGYTF,TGTGCCAGCAGTGAAGCTAGTCGGAGGCCCTATGGCTACACCTTC
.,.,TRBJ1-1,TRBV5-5,CASSQGLTEAFF,TGTGCCAGCAGCCAAGGACTCACTGAAGCTTTCTTT
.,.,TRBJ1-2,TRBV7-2,CASSPDSNRFINYGYTF,TGTGCCAGCAGCCCGGACAGTAACAGATTCATCAACTATGGCTACACCTTC